These T cell receptor beta chains were read from a single sample in a study of CD4 T cells in relation to SARS-CoV-2 and coronaviruses. Their recognized antigens are unknown. Libraries were prepared by immunoSEQ multiplex PCR; TCRdb keeps only in-frame clonotypes and omits some of them. The repertoire holds around 20,000 clones, with about 70% as singletons. Sequencing used CD4+ T cells from PBMCs, cultured in vitro. The source of these receptors is a human donor in good health. Both conserved end residues are part of each CDR3. The order of the fields is D gene, clone size, J gene, V gene, CDR3 protein, CDR3 DNA. The D gene is left open where the match is weak. A clone size is listed for some rows: how often the clone was seen (once, few, many), or a class if it is expanded.

D gene: -; clone size: -; J gene: TRBJ2-5; V gene: TRBV5-4; CDR3 protein: CATGHQGGAETQYF; CDR3 DNA: TGTGCCACCGGCCATCAGGGGGGTGCGGAGACCCAGTACTTC
D gene: -; clone size: -; J gene: TRBJ1-3; V gene: TRBV3-1/TRBV3-2; CDR3 protein: CASSQPSRTVSGNTIYF; CDR3 DNA: TGTGCCAGCAGCCAGCCATCAAGGACGGTCTCTGGAAACACCATATATTTT
D gene: -; clone size: few; J gene: TRBJ1-1; V gene: TRBV29-1; CDR3 protein: CSGTASMNTEAFF; CDR3 DNA: TGCAGCGGGACAGCCAGTATGAACACTGAAGCTTTCTTT
D gene: TRBD1; clone size: -; J gene: TRBJ1-1; V gene: TRBV5-1; CDR3 protein: CASRPDRGPGSTEAFF; CDR3 DNA: TGCGCCAGCAGACCCGACAGGGGGCCCGGTAGTACTGAAGCTTTCTTT
D gene: TRBD1; clone size: -; J gene: TRBJ2-6; V gene: TRBV19; CDR3 protein: CASSPKGQGFEVLRSGANVLTF; CDR3 DNA: TGTGCCAGTAGTCCAAAAGGACAGGGGTTTGAAGTTTTACGCTCTGGGGCCAACGTCCTGACTTTC
D gene: TRBD1; clone size: few; J gene: TRBJ1-5; V gene: TRBV3-1/TRBV3-2; CDR3 protein: CASSQAGGTDQPQHF; CDR3 DNA: TGTGCCAGCAGCCAAGCGGGGGGGACAGATCAGCCCCAGCATTTT
D gene: -; clone size: -; J gene: TRBJ2-3; V gene: TRBV2; CDR3 protein: CASSRTASTDTQYF; CDR3 DNA: TGTGCCAGCAGCCGGACGGCTAGCACAGATACGCAGTATTTT
D gene: -; clone size: -; J gene: TRBJ1-3; V gene: TRBV27; CDR3 protein: CASRPQVSGNTIYF; CDR3 DNA: TGTGCCAGCAGACCACAGGTCTCTGGAAACACCATATATTTT
D gene: TRBD1; clone size: -; J gene: TRBJ1-1; V gene: TRBV20-1; CDR3 protein: CSASPGTDRNTEAFF; CDR3 DNA: TGCAGTGCTAGTCCTGGGACAGACAGAAACACTGAAGCTTTCTTT
D gene: -; clone size: -; J gene: TRBJ1-1; V gene: TRBV7-3; CDR3 protein: CASSLDASNTEAFF; CDR3 DNA: TGTGCCAGCAGCTTAGACGCCTCGAACACTGAAGCTTTCTTT
D gene: -; clone size: few; J gene: TRBJ2-1; V gene: TRBV6-4; CDR3 protein: CASSDSGLANEQFF; CDR3 DNA: TGTGCCAGCAGTGACTCCGGGCTAGCCAATGAGCAGTTCTTC
D gene: TRBD1; clone size: -; J gene: TRBJ2-3; V gene: TRBV24-1; CDR3 protein: CATSDSGQGIDTQYF; CDR3 DNA: TGTGCCACCAGTGATTCGGGACAGGGGATAGATACGCAGTATTTT
D gene: TRBD2; clone size: -; J gene: TRBJ2-3; V gene: TRBV19; CDR3 protein: CASSKTVRAGLTDTQYF; CDR3 DNA: TGTGCCAGTAGTAAGACCGTGCGAGCGGGGCTCACAGATACGCAGTATTTT
D gene: -; clone size: -; J gene: TRBJ2-7; V gene: TRBV10-3; CDR3 protein: CAIKWGDEQYF; CDR3 DNA: TGTGCCATCAAGTGGGGGGACGAGCAGTACTTC
D gene: TRBD2; clone size: few; J gene: TRBJ2-1; V gene: TRBV7-2; CDR3 protein: CASSLRTSGYNEQFF; CDR3 DNA: TGTGCCAGCAGCTTACGGACTAGCGGGTACAATGAGCAGTTCTTC
D gene: TRBD1; clone size: -; J gene: TRBJ1-6; V gene: TRBV27; CDR3 protein: CASSSQGARNSPLHF; CDR3 DNA: TGTGCCAGCAGTTCCCAGGGGGCGCGGAATTCACCCCTCCACTTT